A single sample is the source of the 21 T cell receptor beta chains below, sequenced in a study of blood T cell repertoires in COVID-19. The table came from immunoSEQ multiplex PCR; TCRdb's copy has only in-frame clones and leaves some out. The sample has over 400,000 clones; 80% to 90% are singletons. The material sequenced was PBMCs or T cells enriched from blood (not recorded which). These receptors all stem from a woman aged 60 to 75 who had recovered from COVID-19.

This clone was observed a handful of times. The chain carries TRBV11-2 and TRBJ2-7; D possibly corresponds to TRBD2 (5 bases). The CDR3 has 14 amino acids. Trimming took 2 bases from V and 5 from J, leaving 13 bases between them. Per germline, CDR1 SGHAT and CDR2 FQNNGV. The CDR3 here is CASSLPLDNHEQYF. The CDR3 DNA reads as TGTGCCAGCAGCTTACCACTAGATAACCACGAGCAGTACTTC.

The chain carries TRBV7-9 and TRBJ1-5; weak D call: TRBD1 (6 bases). The CDR3 extends over 14 amino acids. Germline lookup yields CDR1 SEHNR and CDR2 FQNEAQ (reference sequence). The ends were cut back, 7 bases at V and 2 bases at J, with 12 bases in the middle. CDR3 sequence: CASTYRAGNQPQHF. In DNA, the CDR3 is TGTGCCAGCACCTACAGGGCCGGCAATCAGCCCCAGCATTTT.

The chain combines TRBV29-1 with TRBJ1-1; 8 nucleotides align to TRBD1. The CDR3 sequence is 13 residues long. Germline V lookup: CDR1 SQVTM, CDR2 ANQGSEA. J lost 3 bases, V lost 5 bases, and 5 bases had no gene match. The CDR3 is CSVPTGVDTEAFF. Written as DNA, the CDR3 is TGCAGCGTTCCGACAGGGGTGGACACTGAAGCTTTCTTT.

The table lists this clone with a few counts. This rearrangement joins TRBV5-1 to TRBJ2-2, with TRBD1 identical over 8 bases. Germline CDR1 reads SGHRS; CDR2 reads YFSETQ. After removal of 5 bases from V and 1 base from J, the junction contained 7 bases not matched to a gene. The CDR3 consists of 16 residues. The CDR3, as DNA: TGCGCCAGCAGGGGCACGGGGACAGGGAACACCGGGGAGCTGTTTTTT. Translating it yields CASRGTGTGNTGELFF.

This clone has more than one count but fewer than ten. This CDR3 is also generated by other DNA sequences in the sample. As DNA, the CDR3 is TGTGCCACCAGCAGAGAGGGGACAGGCCTAGCCAAAAACATTCAGTACTTC. The encoded protein is CATSREGTGLAKNIQYF. The chain recombines TRBV15 with TRBJ2-4; 8 bases match TRBD1. V lost 0 bases to trimming and J lost 0 bases; unmatched junction nucleotides: 4. The CDR3 has 17 residues. CDR1 and CDR2 from the germline V gene are LNHNV and YYDKDF (reference sequence).

This chain connects TRBV7-9 to TRBJ1-2; 8 bases fit TRBD1. The CDR3 loop spans 15 amino acids. Germline CDR1 reads SEHNR; CDR2 reads FQNEAQ (reference sequence). Trimming at V came to 4 bases and at J to 3 bases, leaving 7 bases not matched to a gene. The CDR3 loop reads CASSSRTGLDYGYTF. In DNA, the CDR3 is TGTGCCAGCAGCTCTAGGACAGGGCTCGACTATGGCTACACCTTC.

This chain joins TRBV28 and TRBJ1-5; TRBD1 aligns across 7 bases. The germline V gene encodes CDR1 MDHEN and CDR2 SYDVKM. Germline trimming cut 7 bases from V and 0 bases from J; bases unmatched to any gene: 15. The CDR3 has 18 residues. The CDR3 DNA sequence: TGTGCCAGCACCCCAGGGGGACCGATTTTTGGTAGCAATCAGCCCCAGCATTTT. This encodes CASTPGGPIFGSNQPQHF.

The V and J genes are TRBV6-5 and TRBJ2-5, with TRBD1 matching 8 bases. The last part of the DNA fits TRBJ2-7 better; the J call may be wrong. Germline V CDR1 and CDR2: MNHEY, SVGAGI. This CDR3 has 14 amino acids. The CDR3 protein is CASSLIGTGGEQYF. CDR3 in DNA: TGTGCCAGCAGTCTAATAGGGACAGGCGGCGAGCAGTACTTC.

The chain links TRBV6-5 to TRBJ2-1; 12 bases align to TRBD2. Per the germline V gene, CDR1 is MNHEY and CDR2 is SVGAGI. V gave up 7 bases and J gave up 7 bases; unmatched junction bases: 8. The CDR3 covers 15 residues. CDR3 sequence: CASTSPSGGANEQFF. The CDR3 nucleotides read TGTGCCAGCACCTCCCCTAGCGGGGGGGCGAATGAGCAGTTCTTC.

The V and J genes are TRBV5-1 and TRBJ2-3, with no clear D. V lost 4 bases, J lost 1 base, and 16 bases lay in between. The germline CDR1 and CDR2 sequences are SGHRS and YFSETQ. The length of the CDR3 is 16 residues. In DNA form, the CDR3 reads TGCGCCAGCAGCGCGCCGGGTACGGCCGGCACAGATACGCAGTATTTT. Translating gives CASSAPGTAGTDTQYF.

The chain combines TRBV10-3 with TRBJ2-7, with 8 bases that match TRBD2. This CDR3 spans 14 amino acids. Trimming at V came to 10 bases and at J to 0 bases, leaving 8 bases not matched to a gene. CDR1 ENHRY and CDR2 SYGVKD come from the germline V gene. CDR3 bases: TGTGCCACCCGTCCCGGGGGGGGCTCCTACGAGCAGTACTTC. It translates to CATRPGGGSYEQYF.

The gene calls are TRBV19 and TRBJ1-4; the D is unclear. The CDR3 is 14 residues long. Germline loops: CDR1 LNHDA, CDR2 SQIVND (reference sequence). V lost 1 base to trimming and J lost 5 bases, with 8 bases between them. In nucleotides, the CDR3 is TGTGCCAGTAGTATAGGTCGGGAGAATGAAAAACTGTTTTTT. Translation gives CASSIGRENEKLFF.

This rearrangement joins TRBV5-1 to TRBJ1-1; D not certain. Trimming removed 3 bases from V and 0 bases from J, with 15 bases in between. The CDR3 loop spans 16 amino acids. Per germline, CDR1 SGHRS and CDR2 YFSETQ. CDR3 amino acids: CASSSSGSGMNTEAFF. The CDR3 DNA sequence: TGCGCCAGCAGCTCCAGTGGGTCGGGGATGAACACTGAAGCTTTCTTT.

This clone was found once. The rearrangement joins TRBV2 to TRBJ1-2; the D gene is possibly TRBD1 (6 bases). V lost 11 bases and J lost 0, with 25 bases in between. Germline CDR1 reads SNHLY; CDR2 reads FYNNEI. The CDR3 extends over 17 amino acids. Here the CDR3 DNA reads TGTGCCTCGAGGGCCCGGACAGCATTTATCCCTAACTATGGCTACACCTTC. Translating it yields CASRARTAFIPNYGYTF. Using reference TRBV2 and TRBJ1-2 for the parts outside the CDR3, the full variable domain is EPEVTQTPSHQVTQMGQEVILRCVPISNHLYFYWYRQILGQKVEFLVSFYNNEISEKSEIFDDQFSVERPDGSNFTLKIRSTKLEDSAMYFCASRARTAFIPNYGYTFGSGTRLTVV.

The gene calls are TRBV11-2 and TRBJ2-1, with 10 positions matching TRBD2. Trimming removed 4 bases from V and 5 bases from J; junction bases left unmatched: 8. Germline V gives CDR1 SGHAT, CDR2 FQNNGV. The CDR3 is made up of 16 amino acids. DNA for the CDR3: TGTGCCAGCAGCTCACAGCGGGGGGGCCGAAACAATGAGCAGTTCTTC. Translated: CASSSQRGGRNNEQFF.

This clone was seen a single time. The V and J genes are TRBV18 and TRBJ1-5; D may be TRBD1 (5 bases). The V gene lost 4 bases and the J gene lost 3 bases, with 10 bases spanning the gap. The CDR3 extends over 14 amino acids. Germline V gene lookup returns CDR1 KGHSH and CDR2 LQKENI. The CDR3 bases are TGTGCCAGCTCACGGGAGGGGCCCAATCAGCCCCAGCATTTT. Amino acid sequence: CASSREGPNQPQHF.

This chain joins TRBV7-9 and TRBJ1-1; the D is unclear. Deletions cut 1 base from V and 9 bases from J, with 9 bases between. Germline CDR1 reads SEHNR; CDR2 reads FQNEAQ (reference sequence). The CDR3 sequence is 12 residues long. CDR3 bases: TGTGCCAGCAGCTTAGAGGCCAGGCAAGCTTTCTTT. Protein product: CASSLEARQAFF.

CDR3 DNA sequence: TGTGCCACCAGTCTAAGACAGGACTCGAACACTGAAGCTTTCTTT. It is translated as CATSLRQDSNTEAFF. This chain connects TRBV15 to TRBJ1-1, with D possibly matching TRBD1 (6 bases). The V end was cut by 6 bases, the J end by 1 base, with 15 bases between. The length of the CDR3 is 15 residues. CDR1 is LNHNV, CDR2 YYDKDF, per germline (reference sequence).

CDR3 in DNA: TGCGCCAGCAGTAGATCCGGACTGCGGGTCGAGCAGTACGTC. This encodes CASSRSGLRVEQYV. The V call is TRBV10-2, the J call TRBJ2-7; a possible D gene is TRBD2 (5 bases). Between the trimmed V and J ends, which lost 5 bases and 6 bases, there was a span of 17 bases. CDR3 length equals 14 residues. Looked up from germline, CDR1 is WSHSY and CDR2 is SAAADI.

The CDR3 coding sequence is TGTGCCAGCTCACCAGACAGGGGAAATAGCTACGAGCAGTACTTC. Translating gives CASSPDRGNSYEQYF. The V and J genes are TRBV18 and TRBJ2-7; TRBD1 matches 8 bases. This CDR3 contains 15 residues. Germline values: CDR1 KGHSH, CDR2 LQKENI. The V and J ends lost 2 bases and 3 bases, in that order; junction bases with no gene match: 6.

This sequence joins TRBV28 and TRBJ2-1; 7 bases line up with TRBD1. This CDR3 contains 15 residues. The J segment lost 2 bases and the V segment lost 2 bases, leaving 3 bases of the junction unmatched. CDR1 is MDHEN, CDR2 SYDVKM, per germline. In nucleotides, the CDR3 is TGTGCCAGCAGTTTAAGGGACAGCACCTACAATGAGCAGTTCTTC. Translated, it gives CASSLRDSTYNEQFF.